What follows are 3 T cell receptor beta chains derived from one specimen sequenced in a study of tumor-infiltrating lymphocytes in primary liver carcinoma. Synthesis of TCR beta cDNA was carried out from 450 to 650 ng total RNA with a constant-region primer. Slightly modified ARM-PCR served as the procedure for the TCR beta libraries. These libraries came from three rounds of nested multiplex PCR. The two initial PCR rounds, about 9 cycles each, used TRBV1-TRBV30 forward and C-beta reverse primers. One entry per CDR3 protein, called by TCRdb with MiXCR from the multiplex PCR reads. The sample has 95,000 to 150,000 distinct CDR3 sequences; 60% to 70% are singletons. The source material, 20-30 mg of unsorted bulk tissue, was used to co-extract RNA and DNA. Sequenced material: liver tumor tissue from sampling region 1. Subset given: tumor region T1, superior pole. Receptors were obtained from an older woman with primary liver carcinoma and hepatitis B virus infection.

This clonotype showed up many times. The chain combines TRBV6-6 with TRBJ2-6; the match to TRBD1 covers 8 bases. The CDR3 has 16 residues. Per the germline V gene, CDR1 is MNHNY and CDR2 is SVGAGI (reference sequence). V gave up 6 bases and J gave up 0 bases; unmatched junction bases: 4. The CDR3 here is CASSLTGGSGANVLTF. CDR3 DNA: TGTGCCAGCAGCCTAACAGGGGGCTCTGGGGCCAACGTCCTGACTTTC.

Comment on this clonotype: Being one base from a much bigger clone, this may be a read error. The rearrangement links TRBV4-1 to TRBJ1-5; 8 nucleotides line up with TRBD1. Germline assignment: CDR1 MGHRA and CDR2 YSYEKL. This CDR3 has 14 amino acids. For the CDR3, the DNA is TGCGCCAGCAGCCAAGGGACAGGGAATCAGTCCCAGCATTTT. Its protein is CASSQGTGNQSQHF.

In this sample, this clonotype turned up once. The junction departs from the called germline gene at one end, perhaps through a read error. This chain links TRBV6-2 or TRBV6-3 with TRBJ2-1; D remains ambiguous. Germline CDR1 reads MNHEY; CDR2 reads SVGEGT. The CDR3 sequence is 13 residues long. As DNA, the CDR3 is TGTGTCAGCATGGTGACTGCAAACAATGAGCAGCTCTTC. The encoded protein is CVSMVTANNEQLF.